This TCR beta chain stems from a study of blood T cell repertoires in COVID-19. Across the whole study: From T cells, B-cell-depleted T cells, or PBMCs came the material, which was cDNA or gDNA.

The table came from immunoSEQ multiplex PCR; TCRdb's copy has only in-frame clones and leaves some out. Of 350,000 to 400,000 clones listed, approximately 84% are singletons. J lost 6 bases, V lost 5 bases, and 10 bases had no gene match. Per germline, CDR1 MDHEN and CDR2 SYDVKM. The CDR3 has 15 amino acids. This receptor was taken from a woman between 25 and 40 years old who had recovered from COVID-19. Sequenced input: PBMCs or T cells enriched from blood (not recorded which). The chain is built from TRBV28 and TRBJ1-1; 9 nucleotides match TRBD1. The CDR3 DNA reads as TGTGCCAGCAGTGCTGCCCTGACAGGGGGATCTGAAGCTTTCTTT. Its translation is CASSAALTGGSEAFF.